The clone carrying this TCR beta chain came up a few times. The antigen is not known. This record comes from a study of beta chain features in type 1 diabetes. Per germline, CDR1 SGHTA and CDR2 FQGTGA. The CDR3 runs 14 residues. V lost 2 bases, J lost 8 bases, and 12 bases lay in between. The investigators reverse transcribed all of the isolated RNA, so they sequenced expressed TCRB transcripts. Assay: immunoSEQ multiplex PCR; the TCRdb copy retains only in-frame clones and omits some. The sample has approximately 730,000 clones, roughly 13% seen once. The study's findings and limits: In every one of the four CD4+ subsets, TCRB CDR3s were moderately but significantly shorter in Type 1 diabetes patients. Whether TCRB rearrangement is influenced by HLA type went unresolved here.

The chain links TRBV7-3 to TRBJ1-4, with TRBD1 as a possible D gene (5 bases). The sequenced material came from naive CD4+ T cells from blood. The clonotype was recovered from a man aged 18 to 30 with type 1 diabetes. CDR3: CASSLGGAAEKLFF. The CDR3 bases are TGTGCCAGCAGCTTAGGGGGAGCGGCGGAAAAACTGTTTTTT.